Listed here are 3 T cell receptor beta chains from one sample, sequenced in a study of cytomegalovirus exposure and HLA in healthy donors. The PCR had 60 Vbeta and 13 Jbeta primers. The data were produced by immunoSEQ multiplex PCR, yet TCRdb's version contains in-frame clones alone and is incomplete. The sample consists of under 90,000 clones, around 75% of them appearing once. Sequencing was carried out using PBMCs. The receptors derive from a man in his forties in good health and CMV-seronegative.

CDR3 DNA sequence: TGTGCCACCAGCAGAGAAGGGGAATATGGCTACACCTTC. Residues: CATSREGEYGYTF. This chain links TRBV15 with TRBJ1-2, with D possibly matching TRBD1 (5 bases). The V end lost 0 bases, the J end lost 5 bases, and 7 bases lay between the germline ends. The germline CDR1 and CDR2 sequences are LNHNV and YYDKDF (reference sequence). CDR3 length equals 13 residues.

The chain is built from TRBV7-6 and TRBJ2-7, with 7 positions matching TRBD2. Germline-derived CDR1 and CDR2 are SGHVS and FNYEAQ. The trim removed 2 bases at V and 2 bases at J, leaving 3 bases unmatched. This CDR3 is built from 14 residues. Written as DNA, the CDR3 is TGTGCCAGCAGCTTATCCCTAGCGGCCTACGAGCAGTACTTC. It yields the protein CASSLSLAAYEQYF.

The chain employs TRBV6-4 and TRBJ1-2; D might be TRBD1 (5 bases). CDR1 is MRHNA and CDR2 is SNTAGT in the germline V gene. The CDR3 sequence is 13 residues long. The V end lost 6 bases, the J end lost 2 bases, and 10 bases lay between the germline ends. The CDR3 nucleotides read TGTGCCAGCAGCCCGACAGAGAACTATGGCTACACCTTC. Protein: CASSPTENYGYTF.